This TCR beta chain was identified during a study of cytomegalovirus exposure and HLA in healthy donors. Study-wide context: From donors who were HLA-typed, an early data release held around 85 million unique TCRs.

To note about this clone: Its target is unknown.

The ends lost 4 bases at V and 2 bases at J; junction bases unmatched: 8. CDR1 and CDR2 (germline): SGHRS, YFSETQ. This CDR3 region has 16 residues. Primers: 60 Vbeta forward and 13 Jbeta reverse. TCRdb's table, derived via immunoSEQ multiplex PCR, lists solely in-frame clones and lacks some. Counted here are approximately 120,000 clones, under 80% occurring once; the ten biggest clones make up approximately 3.9%. Overall study findings and caveats: Sequence variants that were highly shared formed a cluster that was likely a sequencing artifact. It was about 180 TCR beta chains that were listed as cytomegalovirus-associated.

This chain links TRBV5-1 with TRBJ1-4, with 7 bases matching TRBD1. This clonotype was obtained from a man in his forties in good health and CMV-seropositive. Material for sequencing was PBMCs. Written as DNA, the CDR3 is TGCGCCAGCAGCAGCCTCGGCAGGGGGACTAATGAAAAACTGTTTTTT. Translated: CASSSLGRGTNEKLFF.